This entry lists 14 T cell receptor beta chains sequenced from one sample in a study of shared clonotypes between healthy human individuals. Clones were read by immunoSEQ multiplex PCR, and TCRdb kept only the in-frame ones, dropping some. The data show millions of clones, about 92% seen once. The sequenced sample consisted of naive CD4+ T cells from PBMCs. Subset denoted: CD45RA+ positively selected. The receptor set was obtained from a man aged 18 to 29 in good health. Some clones in this sample may be carry-over from other donors' samples.

The J gene is TRBJ2-2, the V gene TRBV7-7; 8 nucleotides match TRBD2. Trimming removed 5 bases from V and 9 bases from J; junction bases left unmatched: 8. From germline, CDR1 is SSHAT and CDR2 FNYEAQ (reference sequence). This CDR3 has 14 amino acids. The CDR3 reads CASSPGTSNRELFF. Here the CDR3 DNA reads TGTGCCAGCAGCCCCGGGACTAGTAATCGGGAGCTGTTTTTT.

This chain uses TRBV6-1 with TRBJ1-2; D might be TRBD1 (6 bases). V was cut by 2 bases and J by 8 bases, with 18 bases left in between. This CDR3 has 15 amino acids. The germline V gene has CDR1 MNHNS and CDR2 SASEGT. This CDR3 reads CASSEKHREVKGYTF. CDR3 coding DNA: TGTGCCAGCAGTGAAAAGCACAGGGAAGTGAAAGGCTACACCTTC.

The chain has TRBV5-1 and TRBJ2-5; the D is unclear. Trimming took 4 bases from V and 2 from J, leaving 18 bases between them. Germline values: CDR1 SGHRS, CDR2 YFSETQ. The CDR3 loop spans 16 amino acids. The CDR3 reads CASSLDVVSFQETQYF. The CDR3, as DNA: TGCGCCAGCAGCCTGGACGTCGTTTCATTTCAAGAGACCCAGTACTTC.

For this clone: An end of the junction differs from the germline gene, which may be a read error. V usage is TRBV6-6 and J usage is TRBJ2-1; D gene ambiguous. The CDR3 is 14 amino acids. In germline, CDR1 is MNHNY, CDR2 SVGAGI (reference sequence). CDR3 residues: CASSHSQSSNEQFF. CDR3 DNA: TGTGCCAGCAGTCACTCACAAAGTAGCAATGAGCAGTTCTTC.

Points on this clone: One end of the junction varies from germline; a read error may be responsible. The identical CDR3 is also encoded by other nucleotide sequences in the sample. J is TRBJ2-1 and V is TRBV25-1; tentative D call: TRBD1 (5 bases). The CDR3 is 16 amino acids. Germline V CDR1 and CDR2: MGHDK, SYGVNS. The CDR3 coding sequence is TGTGCTAGCAGTGCGACGACAGCGAGCTCCTACAATGAGCAGTTCTTC. This encodes CASSATTASSYNEQFF.

The V gene is TRBV4-2, the J gene TRBJ1-5; maybe TRBD1 (5 bases). The CDR3 has 16 amino acids. V was shortened by 1 base and J by 6 bases, with 16 bases between the two germline ends. The germline CDR1 and CDR2 sequences are LGHNA and YNFKEQ. CDR3 protein: CASSQAEAGSSQPQHF. CDR3 DNA: TGTGCCAGCAGCCAAGCAGAGGCAGGGAGTAGTCAGCCCCAGCATTTT.

The J gene is TRBJ1-1, the V gene TRBV29-1; TRBD1 agrees at 8 bases. The V and J ends lost 6 bases and 4 bases, in that order; junction bases with no gene match: 4. This CDR3 has 12 residues. Germline V CDR1 and CDR2: SQVTM, ANQGSEA. The CDR3 spells CSVDDRGTEAFF. The CDR3 coding sequence is TGCAGCGTGGACGACAGGGGCACTGAAGCTTTCTTT.

The chain is built from TRBV5-1 and TRBJ2-2; a possible D gene is TRBD2 (5 bases). The CDR3 has 14 amino acids. CDR1 and CDR2 (germline): SGHRS, YFSETQ. V dropped 2 bases and J dropped 5 bases, with 10 bases sitting between them. The CDR3 DNA reads TGCGCCAGCAGCTTTGATTCGGGAACCGGGGAGCTGTTTTTT. Translating gives CASSFDSGTGELFF.

The V and J genes are TRBV28 and TRBJ2-3; no definite D call. The CDR3 is 14 amino acids. Germline loops: CDR1 MDHEN, CDR2 SYDVKM. The V gene lost 2 bases and the J gene lost 4 bases, with 10 bases spanning the gap. The CDR3 bases are TGTGCCAGCAGTTTAACCCATACTGCAGATACGCAGTATTTT. This sequence encodes CASSLTHTADTQYF.

Concerning this clone itself: Other DNA sequences within the sample encode an identical CDR3. The genes are TRBV11-2 and TRBJ1-1; tentatively, D is TRBD1 (5 bases). Germline V gene data show CDR1 as SGHAT and CDR2 as FQNNGV. This CDR3 region has 14 residues. V gave up 0 bases and J gave up 5 bases, with 10 bases separating them. The CDR3 nucleotides are TGTGCCAGCAGCTTAGATCGGGGGGGAACTGAAGCTTTCTTT. Its protein is CASSLDRGGTEAFF.

The genes are TRBV6-5 and TRBJ1-4, with a possible D match to TRBD1 (6 bases). Germline V CDR1 and CDR2: MNHEY, SVGAGI. V was cut by 0 bases and J by 7 bases, with 12 bases left in between. The CDR3 contains 15 residues. CDR3 nucleotide sequence: TGTGCCAGCAGTTACTCCCAGGGGCGAAGTGAAAAACTGTTTTTT. The encoded protein is CASSYSQGRSEKLFF.

Remarks on this clone: Other DNA variants within this sample encode the same CDR3. The genes are TRBV18 and TRBJ2-5, with TRBD1 as a possible D gene (6 bases). Germline V gene sequence: CDR1 KGHSH, CDR2 LQKENI. The CDR3 sequence is 14 residues long. Trimming removed 3 bases from V and 5 bases from J, with 13 bases in between. Here the CDR3 DNA reads TGTGCCAGCTCACCCCCTGGGGGCCGGGAGACCCAGTACTTC. Protein: CASSPPGGRETQYF.

The V call is TRBV28, the J call TRBJ2-2, with 10 bases aligning to TRBD2. Germline trimming cut 3 bases from V and 14 bases from J; bases unmatched to any gene: 3. The CDR3 is 12 amino acids. Germline values: CDR1 MDHEN, CDR2 SYDVKM. CDR3 bases: TGTGCCAGCAGTTTCACTAGCGGGACCCTGTTTTTT. This gives the protein CASSFTSGTLFF. The full variable domain, its missing parts supplied by reference TRBV28 and TRBJ2-2, is DVKVTQSSRYLVKRTGEKVFLECVQDMDHENMFWYRQDPGLGLRLIYFSYDVKMKEKGDIPEGYSVSREKKERFSLILESASTNQTSMYLCASSFTSGTLFFGEGSRLTVL.

This clone has just one count. V usage is TRBV7-2 and J usage is TRBJ1-2; a weak D match, TRBD1 (5 bases). The germline V gene encodes CDR1 SGHTA and CDR2 FQGNSA. The germline V and J ends were trimmed by 5 bases and 4 bases, with 14 bases remaining between them. The CDR3 has 14 amino acids. CDR3 in DNA: TGTGCCAGCAGCCTGGGTGCAGGGCTCTATGGCTACACCTTC. Its translation is CASSLGAGLYGYTF.